These 13 T cell receptor beta chains originate from one sample sequenced in a study of blood T cell repertoires in COVID-19. The protocol was immunoSEQ multiplex PCR, while the TCRdb copy is restricted to in-frame clones and leaves out a portion. Of approximately 240,000 clones in the sample, approximately 81% were seen once. The sample comprised peripheral blood. The source is a woman at least 80 years old with active or convalescent COVID-19.

With regard to this clone: The same CDR3 also results from other DNA sequences found in this sample. The chain combines TRBV15 with TRBJ2-7; 8 bases map to TRBD2. V dropped 1 base and J dropped 4; count of bases not matched to a gene: 3. CDR1 is LNHNV and CDR2 is YYDKDF in the germline V gene (reference sequence). This CDR3 is built from 14 residues. The CDR3 here is CATSRAGGPYEQYF. The CDR3 bases are TGTGCCACCAGCAGAGCGGGGGGGCCTTACGAGCAGTACTTC.

This clone was seen only once. The chain links TRBV7-2 to TRBJ2-3, with D perhaps TRBD2 (6 bases). This CDR3 comprises 13 residues. Trimming took off 2 bases at V and 4 bases at J, with 7 bases between the two ends. Germline CDR1 and CDR2: SGHTA and FQGNSA. The CDR3 region is CASSLPGADTQYF. The CDR3 DNA follows: TGTGCCAGCAGCTTACCGGGGGCAGATACGCAGTATTTT. Complete variable domain (other parts from reference TRBV7-2 and TRBJ2-3): GAGVSQSPSNKVTEKGKDVELRCDPISGHTALYWYRQSLGQGLEFLIYFQGNSAPDKSGLPSDRFSAERTGGSVSTLTIQRTQQEDSAVYLCASSLPGADTQYFGPGTRLTVL.

V gene TRBV2 combines with J gene TRBJ2-2; D unresolved. Germline V gene lookup returns CDR1 SNHLY and CDR2 FYNNEI. Between the trimmed V and J ends, which lost 4 bases and 5 bases, there was a span of 2 bases. This CDR3 comprises 11 residues. CDR3 sequence (DNA): TGTGCCAGCAGTGCGACCGGGGAGCTGTTTTTT. Protein sequence: CASSATGELFF.

V gene TRBV21-1 combines with J gene TRBJ1-6. TRBV21-1 is designated a pseudogene. The CDR3 spans 16 residues. In nucleotides, the CDR3 is TGTGCCAGCAGCAATCTTTCGGTACGCGGGGATTCACCCCTCCACTTT. This translates into CASSNLSVRGDSPLHF.

The V call is TRBV4-1, the J call TRBJ2-3; D is unclear. This CDR3 contains 16 residues. The V gene's germline CDR1 is MGHRA and CDR2 YSYEKL. The V gene lost 4 bases and the J gene lost 1 base, with 15 bases spanning the gap. CDR3 in DNA: TGCGCCAGCAGCCGAGGAGAAGTGGCTGGCACAGATACGCAGTATTTT. Its translation is CASSRGEVAGTDTQYF.

The gene calls are TRBV19 and TRBJ1-1, with D perhaps TRBD1 (5 bases). V lost 3 bases and J 3 bases, leaving 11 bases between the germline ends. The CDR3 is 14 amino acids. Germline V gene lookup returns CDR1 LNHDA and CDR2 SQIVND (reference sequence). CDR3: CASSITRVYTEAFF. DNA for the CDR3: TGTGCCAGTAGTATTACCAGGGTGTACACTGAAGCTTTCTTT.

Only one count was recorded for this clone. This sequence joins TRBV7-2 and TRBJ2-5; D might be TRBD2 (5 bases). The CDR3 length is 14 residues. V was trimmed by 4 bases and J by 3 bases, leaving 12 bases between them. Germline loops: CDR1 SGHTA, CDR2 FQGNSA. CDR3 sequence: CASSSGKAEETQYF. The CDR3 DNA is TGTGCCAGCAGCTCCGGGAAGGCAGAAGAGACCCAGTACTTC.

CDR3 protein: CARSSVGQEYSYEQYF. Written as DNA, the CDR3 is TGTGCCAGAAGCTCCGTTGGACAGGAATACTCCTACGAGCAGTACTTC. The chain couples TRBV5-3 to TRBJ2-7; 7 nucleotides match TRBD1. TRBV5-3 is placed among ORFs of uncertain function. The V gene end was trimmed by 3 bases and the J gene end by 0 bases; junction bases not matched to a gene: 9. The CDR3 runs 16 residues.

This chain joins TRBV28 and TRBJ2-1; 9 bases line up with TRBD2. CDR3 length: 15 residues. Germline CDR1 is MDHEN and CDR2 is SYDVKM. The J segment lost 7 bases and the V segment lost 3 bases, leaving 7 bases of the junction unmatched. CDR3 in amino acids: CASSFASGAGNEQFF. The DNA for the CDR3 is TGTGCCAGCAGTTTTGCTAGCGGGGCGGGGAATGAGCAGTTCTTC.

This sequence joins TRBV4-3 and TRBJ1-2, with D possibly being TRBD1 (5 bases). Between the trimmed V and J ends, which lost 0 bases and 2 bases, there was a span of 19 bases. Germline V gives CDR1 LGHNA, CDR2 YSLEER. The CDR3 is 18 amino acids. DNA for the CDR3: TGCGCCAGCAGCCAAGATGAAGGGGCGTTGGGGATCAACTATGGCTACACCTTC. The encoded protein is CASSQDEGALGINYGYTF.

A word on this clone: The sample has other DNA sequences that encode this CDR3 too. J is TRBJ2-3 and V is TRBV5-1, with TRBD1 as a possible D gene (6 bases). V dropped 0 bases and J dropped 4 bases, with 12 bases sitting between them. The CDR3 has 15 residues. Germline CDR1 reads SGHRS; CDR2 reads YFSETQ. The CDR3: CASSLVSGGADTQYF. DNA of the CDR3: TGCGCCAGCAGCTTGGTATCTGGGGGCGCAGATACGCAGTATTTT. The variable domain in full, completed from reference TRBV5-1 and TRBJ2-3, reads KAGVTQTPRYLIKTRGQQVTLSCSPISGHRSVSWYQQTPGQGLQFLFEYFSETQRNKGNFPGRFSGRQFSNSRSEMNVSTLELGDSALYLCASSLVSGGADTQYFGPGTRLTVL.

The rearrangement joins TRBV18 to TRBJ2-5; possible D gene TRBD2, 6 bases. Germline V gene sequence: CDR1 KGHSH, CDR2 LQKENI. V was clipped by 3 bases and J by 4 bases, with 12 bases between them. The CDR3 runs 14 residues. The CDR3 sequence is CASSPKAGSETQYF. CDR3 nucleotides: TGTGCCAGCTCACCGAAGGCGGGGTCAGAGACCCAGTACTTC.

The V gene is TRBV30, the J gene TRBJ2-3; 9 positions match TRBD2. This CDR3 is built from 16 residues. J gave up 0 bases and V 3 bases, and 7 bases lay outside the gene matches. The germline gives CDR1 GTSNPN, CDR2 SVGIG (reference sequence). CDR3 sequence (DNA): TGTGCCTGGAGCCTTAGCGGGAGCGCTAGCACAGATACGCAGTATTTT. Translated: CAWSLSGSASTDTQYF.